The clone carrying this TCR beta chain was observed a handful of times. Trimming shortened V by 6 bases and J by 0 bases, and 12 bases separated the two germline ends. This CDR3 region has 15 residues. The germline V gene has CDR1 KGHSH and CDR2 LQKENI. MiXCR was run by TCRdb on the reads, yielding one entry per CDR3 protein. The sample has 400,000 or so distinct CDR3 sequences; 31% are singletons. This entry is derived from a study of T cell repertoires in cytomegalovirus infection. For the study at large: CMV infection together with matching HLA type was indicated by public TCR beta signatures.

The TCR sequence derives from a human donor in good health (CMV status not recorded). Some clones in this sample may be carry-over from other donors' samples. The rearrangement joins TRBV18 to TRBJ1-3; weak D call: TRBD1 (5 bases). Sequenced: PBMCs. The CDR3 DNA follows: TGTGCCAGCTCTCCAGAGAGGGGCTCTGGAAACACCATATATTTT. Amino acids: CASSPERGSGNTIYF.